This TCR beta chain was profiled in a study of T-cell reconstitution after alpha-beta-depleted transplantation in children. Study results and limitations: There were some patients whose high TCRbeta diversity at day 60 came from surviving recipient T cells and thymic progenitors. Most T-cell counts and diversity one year after the transplant came from T cells that were newly produced. In patients about two months after transplant, alpha-beta T cells reportedly arose from several hundred expanded graft clones.

This clonotype appeared many times. The antigen remains unidentified. Germline lookup yields CDR1 KGHDR and CDR2 SFDVKD. After removal of 5 bases from V and 7 bases from J, the junction contained 10 bases not matched to a gene. CDR3 length equals 15 residues. Preparation of the TCRbeta library used unique molecular identifiers. Each CDR3 protein gets one entry after TCRdb re-called the PCR reads with MiXCR. The repertoire holds approximately 290,000 distinct CDR3 sequences, with 11% as singletons. The chain has TRBV24-1 and TRBJ2-1; 7 positions agree with TRBD2. The TCR originated in a male patient aged 2 to 10 who had a stem cell transplant for chronic granulomatous disease, so the T cells may come from the graft donor. The source was peripheral blood, collected 180 days after TCRalphabeta/CD19-depleted stem cell transplant. The CDR3 region has the DNA TGTGCCACCAGTGTGGGCGGGAGCTCCGGGAATGAGCAGTTCTTC. Translated, it gives CATSVGGSSGNEQFF.